The rows below give T cell receptor beta chains drawn from one sample of a study of blood T cell repertoires in COVID-19. Sequencing was performed with immunoSEQ multiplex PCR; in TCRdb, only in-frame clones are kept and a portion is missing. The profile shows 17,000 or so clones, around 90% of them singletons. The source material was peripheral blood. These receptors were taken from a man aged 50 to 59 with active COVID-19. CDR3s include the opening cysteine and the closing phenylalanine or tryptophan. Each record gives: D gene, J gene, clone size, V gene, CDR3 DNA, CDR3 protein. D genes are given only for firm matches. Not every row has a clone size; where given, it reads once, few, many or a size class.

D: -; J: TRBJ1-6; size: -; V: TRBV5-5; DNA: TGTGCCAGCAGCTTGGTTGGAGGGGGGGTCCTCCACTTT; CDR3: CASSLVGGGVLHF
D: -; J: TRBJ2-7; size: once; V: TRBV10-3; DNA: TGTGCCATCAGACTCAGGGGTAACGACGAGCAGTACTTC; CDR3: CAIRLRGNDEQYF
D: -; J: TRBJ2-7; size: -; V: TRBV28; DNA: TGTGCCAGCAGTTCGTACTACGAGCAGTACTTC; CDR3: CASSSYYEQYF
D: -; J: TRBJ1-1; size: -; V: TRBV2; DNA: TGTGCCAGCAGTCAAGACAGGCAAAACACTGAAGCTTTCTTT; CDR3: CASSQDRQNTEAFF
D: -; J: TRBJ1-3; size: -; V: TRBV18; DNA: TGTGCCAGCTCACCTACTCCTGGAAACACCATATATTTT; CDR3: CASSPTPGNTIYF
D: TRBD1; J: TRBJ2-2; size: -; V: TRBV6-6; DNA: TGTGCCAGCAGTCGGACAGGGGTCGACACCGGGGAGCTGTTTTTT; CDR3: CASSRTGVDTGELFF
D: -; J: TRBJ1-2; size: -; V: TRBV4-3; DNA: TGCGCCAGCAGCCAGCAAGGGGTGGGCTATGGCTACACCTTC; CDR3: CASSQQGVGYGYTF
D: TRBD2; J: TRBJ2-3; size: -; V: TRBV7-2; DNA: TGTGCCAGCAGCTCGCGGACTAGTCCGGTGGATACGCAGTATTTT; CDR3: CASSSRTSPVDTQYF
D: -; J: TRBJ2-2; size: -; V: TRBV28; DNA: TGTGCCAGCAGTTTATTCGGGGAGTTTCTGGACACCGGGGAGCTGTTTTTT; CDR3: CASSLFGEFLDTGELFF
D: -; J: TRBJ1-1; size: -; V: TRBV10-2; DNA: TGCGCCAGCAGTGAGTGGAGGGACACTGAAGCTTTCTTT; CDR3: CASSEWRDTEAFF
D: -; J: TRBJ1-5; size: -; V: TRBV10-2; DNA: TGCGCCAGTTCGGGAGATCGGGGCAATCAGCCCCAGCATTTT; CDR3: CASSGDRGNQPQHF
D: -; J: TRBJ1-5; size: once; V: TRBV10-3; DNA: TGTGCCATCAGTGACTCCCACGGAGGTTTAAACAATCAGCCCCAGCATTTT; CDR3: CAISDSHGGLNNQPQHF
D: -; J: TRBJ2-5; size: -; V: TRBV10-3; DNA: TGTGCCATCAGTGAGTCGAACAGGGGAGGCGAGACCCAGTACTTC; CDR3: CAISESNRGGETQYF
D: -; J: TRBJ1-2; size: -; V: TRBV12-3/TRBV12-4; DNA: TGTGCCAGCAGTCCAACAGTATATGGCTACACCTTC; CDR3: CASSPTVYGYTF
D: -; J: TRBJ2-3; size: few; V: TRBV11-3; DNA: TGTGCCAGCAGCTTAGAGGGGAGAACGCAGTATTTT; CDR3: CASSLEGRTQYF
D: TRBD1; J: TRBJ2-3; size: -; V: TRBV7-9; DNA: TGTGCCAGCAGCTGGGACAGTGGAAATACGCAGTATTTT; CDR3: CASSWDSGNTQYF
D: -; J: TRBJ2-2; size: -; V: TRBV3-1/TRBV3-2; DNA: TGTGCCAGCAGCCAAGGCGACGGGGAGCTGTTTTTT; CDR3: CASSQGDGELFF
D: -; J: TRBJ1-2; size: -; V: TRBV4-1; DNA: TGCGCCAGCAGCCAAAGTCCGGGAAGACGAACTAACTATGGCTACACCTTC; CDR3: CASSQSPGRRTNYGYTF
D: -; J: TRBJ2-1; size: -; V: TRBV9; DNA: TGTGCCAGCAGCGCGAGACTAGTCAATGAGCAGTTCTTC; CDR3: CASSARLVNEQFF
D: TRBD2; J: TRBJ2-1; size: -; V: TRBV4-3; DNA: TGCGCCAGCAGCCGCTTTACCTCCGGGACTAGCAAAGATGAGCAGTTCTTC; CDR3: CASSRFTSGTSKDEQFF
D: -; J: TRBJ2-7; size: once; V: TRBV18; DNA: TGTGCCAGCTCACCACCGAGGTCAGCCTACGAGCAGTACTTC; CDR3: CASSPPRSAYEQYF
D: -; J: TRBJ1-2; size: -; V: TRBV10-3; DNA: TGTGCCATCAGTGTGGGGGGTGAACTTGATGGCTACACCTTC; CDR3: CAISVGGELDGYTF
D: TRBD1; J: TRBJ2-5; size: -; V: TRBV7-2; DNA: TGTGCCAGCAGTTCTACAGGGGGCGGGGAGACCCAGTACTTC; CDR3: CASSSTGGGETQYF
D: -; J: TRBJ1-1; size: -; V: TRBV7-9; DNA: TGTGCCAGCAGCCGCCGGGGTGGGCTGACGAACACTGAAGCTTTCTTT; CDR3: CASSRRGGLTNTEAFF
D: -; J: TRBJ1-6; size: -; V: TRBV11-2; DNA: TGTGCCAGCAGCTTATCGGACAGCAATAATTCACCCCTCCACTTT; CDR3: CASSLSDSNNSPLHF
D: TRBD2; J: TRBJ2-1; size: few; V: TRBV19; DNA: TGTGCCAGTAGTATCTCCCAATCCTCTAGCGGGATAAGGTACAATGAGCAGTTCTTC; CDR3: CASSISQSSSGIRYNEQFF
D: TRBD1; J: TRBJ2-1; size: -; V: TRBV5-5; DNA: TGTGCCAGCAGCTGGGGACAGGAGTCCTACAATGAGCAGTTCTTC; CDR3: CASSWGQESYNEQFF
D: -; J: TRBJ2-3; size: -; V: TRBV11-2; DNA: TGTGCCAGCAGCTTAGGGAGACAGACCAGAGATACGCAGTATTTT; CDR3: CASSLGRQTRDTQYF
D: TRBD2; J: TRBJ2-7; size: -; V: TRBV7-3; DNA: TGTGCCAGCAGCTCACAACCCTCCGACAGGACTAGCGACCTGGGGAAGCAGTACTTC; CDR3: CASSSQPSDRTSDLGKQYF
D: -; J: TRBJ2-1; size: -; V: TRBV7-9; DNA: TGTGCCAGCAGCTCCCCGGGTCCTCCGGGTGAGCAGTTCTTC; CDR3: CASSSPGPPGEQFF
D: TRBD2; J: TRBJ2-5; size: -; V: TRBV5-1; DNA: TGCGCCAGCAGCTTGACTCCGGGACTAGCGGATCAGTACTTC; CDR3: CASSLTPGLADQYF
D: TRBD2; J: TRBJ2-3; size: -; V: TRBV9; DNA: TGTGCCAGCAGCGTATTAGGGACTAGCGGGATTGTGGAACCCAGCAGATTCTCGTGGGATACGCAGTATTTT; CDR3: CASSVLGTSGIVEPSRFSWDTQYF
D: -; J: TRBJ1-2; size: -; V: TRBV19; DNA: TGTGCCAGTAGTCAGCCGGGAGGGGGCTACACCTTC; CDR3: CASSQPGGGYTF
D: -; J: TRBJ1-2; size: -; V: TRBV7-9; DNA: TGTGCCAGCAGCCCCCAACGGTATGGCTACACCTTC; CDR3: CASSPQRYGYTF
D: -; J: TRBJ1-2; size: once; V: TRBV2; DNA: TGTGCCAGCAGCCTTAGGGGCTATGGCTACACCTTC; CDR3: CASSLRGYGYTF
D: TRBD2; J: TRBJ2-2; size: -; V: TRBV24-1; DNA: TGTGCCACCAGTGGGGTAGCGGGAGGGAACACCGGGGAGCTGTTTTTT; CDR3: CATSGVAGGNTGELFF
D: TRBD2; J: TRBJ2-7; size: -; V: TRBV15; DNA: TGTGCCACCAGCGCGCCTGAGTCGGGACTAGCGGGATTGGGGGAGCAGTACTTC; CDR3: CATSAPESGLAGLGEQYF
D: TRBD1; J: TRBJ1-1; size: -; V: TRBV12-5; DNA: TGTGCTAGTGGTTTGGTTCTTACAGGGGAGGAGACTGAAGCTTTCTTT; CDR3: CASGLVLTGEETEAFF
D: TRBD2; J: TRBJ2-7; size: -; V: TRBV27; DNA: TGTGCCAGCAGTTTATCGCCCCAAGCGGGAGGGCCACCGTTGGACTACGAGCAGTACTTC; CDR3: CASSLSPQAGGPPLDYEQYF
D: -; J: TRBJ1-1; size: -; V: TRBV27; DNA: TGTGCCAGCAGTTCGGACATACTGAACACTGAAGCTTTCTTT; CDR3: CASSSDILNTEAFF
D: TRBD1; J: TRBJ1-2; size: few; V: TRBV15; DNA: TGTGCCACCAGCAGAACAGGGGGCTATGGCTACACCTTC; CDR3: CATSRTGGYGYTF
D: TRBD1; J: TRBJ1-5; size: -; V: TRBV12-3/TRBV12-4; DNA: TGTGCCAGCAGTCGGGACAGGAATCAGCCCCAGCATTTT; CDR3: CASSRDRNQPQHF
D: TRBD1; J: TRBJ1-5; size: -; V: TRBV6-2/TRBV6-3; DNA: TGTGCCAGCAGTGCCCCTGACAGGGCCGATCAGCCCCAGCATTTT; CDR3: CASSAPDRADQPQHF